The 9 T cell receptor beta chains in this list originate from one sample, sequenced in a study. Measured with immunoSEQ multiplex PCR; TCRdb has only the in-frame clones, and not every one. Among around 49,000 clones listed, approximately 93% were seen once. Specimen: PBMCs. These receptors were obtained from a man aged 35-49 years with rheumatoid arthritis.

The CDR3, as DNA: TGTGCCAGCAGCAAGAGTATCTACAATGAGCAGTTCTTC. Amino acid sequence: CASSKSIYNEQFF. The chain uses TRBV11-3 and TRBJ2-1; D ambiguous. The germline V gene has CDR1 SGHNT and CDR2 YENEEA. Trimming stripped 5 bases from V and 3 bases from J, with 8 bases between. CDR3 size: 13 residues.

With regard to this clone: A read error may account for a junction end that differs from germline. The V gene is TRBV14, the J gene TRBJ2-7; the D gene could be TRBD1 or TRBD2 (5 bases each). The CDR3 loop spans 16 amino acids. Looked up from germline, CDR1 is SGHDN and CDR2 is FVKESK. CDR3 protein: CASSKDGTSRLYEQYF. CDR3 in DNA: TGTGCCAGCAGCAAAGATGGGACCAGTAGACTCTACGAGCAGTACTTC.

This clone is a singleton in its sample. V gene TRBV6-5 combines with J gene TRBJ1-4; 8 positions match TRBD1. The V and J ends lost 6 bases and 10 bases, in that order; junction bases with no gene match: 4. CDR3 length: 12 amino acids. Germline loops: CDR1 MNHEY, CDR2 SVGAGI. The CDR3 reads CASSRGQGKLFF. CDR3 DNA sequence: TGTGCCAGCAGCCGTGGACAGGGAAAACTGTTTTTT.

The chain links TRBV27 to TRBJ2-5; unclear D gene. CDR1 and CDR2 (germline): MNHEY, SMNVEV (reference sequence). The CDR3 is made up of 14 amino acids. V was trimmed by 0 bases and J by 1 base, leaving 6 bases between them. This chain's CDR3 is CASSLSAVQETQYF. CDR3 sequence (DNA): TGTGCCAGCAGTTTATCGGCGGTCCAAGAGACCCAGTACTTC.

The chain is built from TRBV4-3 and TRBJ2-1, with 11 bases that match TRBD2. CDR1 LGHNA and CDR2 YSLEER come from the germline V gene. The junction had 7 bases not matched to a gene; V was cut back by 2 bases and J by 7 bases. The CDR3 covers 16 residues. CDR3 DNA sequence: TGCGCCAGCAGCCAACAGTTGGTAGCGGGAGGGAATGAGCAGTTCTTC. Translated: CASSQQLVAGGNEQFF.

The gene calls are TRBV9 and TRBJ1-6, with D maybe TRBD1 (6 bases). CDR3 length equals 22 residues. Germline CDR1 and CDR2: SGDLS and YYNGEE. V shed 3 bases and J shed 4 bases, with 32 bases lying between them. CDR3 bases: TGTGCCAGCAGCGCCGAGCCCCACCCCGGACAGAGCTTTTATTTATATAATTCACCCCTCCACTTT. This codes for CASSAEPHPGQSFYLYNSPLHF.

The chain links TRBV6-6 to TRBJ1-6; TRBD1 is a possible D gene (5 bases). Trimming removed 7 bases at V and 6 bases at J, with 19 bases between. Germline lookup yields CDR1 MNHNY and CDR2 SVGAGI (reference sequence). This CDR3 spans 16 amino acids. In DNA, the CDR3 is TGTGCCAGCATGACGACAGCGGCCCCTCTTAATTCACCCCTCCACTTT. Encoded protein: CASMTTAAPLNSPLHF.

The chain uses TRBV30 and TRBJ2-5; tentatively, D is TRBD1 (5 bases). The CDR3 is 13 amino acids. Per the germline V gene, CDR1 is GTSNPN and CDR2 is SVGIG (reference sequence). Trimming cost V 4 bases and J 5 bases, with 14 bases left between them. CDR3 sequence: CAWNPWAGETQYF. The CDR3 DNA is TGTGCCTGGAATCCTTGGGCAGGGGAGACCCAGTACTTC.

CDR3 residues: CASSPSFPGPDTQYF. CDR3 coding DNA: TGCGCCAGCAGCCCCTCCTTTCCGGGGCCAGATACGCAGTATTTT. The J gene is TRBJ2-3, the V gene TRBV4-3; tentatively, D is TRBD1 or TRBD2 (5 bases each). V lost 4 bases and J lost 4, with 15 bases in between. The CDR3 spans 15 residues. CDR1 is LGHNA and CDR2 is YSLEER in the germline V gene.